A selection of T cell receptor beta chains follows, all from one sample in a study of cytomegalovirus exposure and HLA in healthy donors. Measured with immunoSEQ multiplex PCR; TCRdb has only the in-frame clones, and not every one. The top ten hold 1.5% to 1.9% of the sample, which has 95,000 to 150,000 clones, under 70% seen once. Sequenced input: PBMCs. The receptors derive from a man aged 18 to 29 in good health and CMV-seronegative. Both conserved end residues are part of each CDR3.

V,CDR3
TRBV5-4,CASSKEGKETQYF
TRBV6-6,CASILTGTSGGNEQFF
TRBV11-3,CASSLTYNEQFF
TRBV25-1,CASRQGYTGELFF
TRBV27,CASTSTRGPNEKLFF
TRBV4-2,CASSRATTRRQETQYF
TRBV10-3,CAISESSGRNTGELFF
TRBV2,CASSRDRLDGYTF
TRBV6-1,CASSEKGQGNTIYF
TRBV7-2,CASSPRDRGDYEQYF